A selection of T cell receptor beta chains follows, all from one sample in a study of T cell responses to AZD1222 COVID-19 vaccine. Some clones are missing from TCRdb's copy, which holds only in-frame ones; the method was immunoSEQ multiplex PCR. The repertoire includes under 150,000 clones, 90% of them detected once, and around 6.9% sits in the top ten. The sample consisted of peripheral blood, taken on day 0 of AZD1222 vaccination. The receptors shown here come from an adult in good health. Both conserved end residues are part of each CDR3. Each record gives: V gene, D gene, clone size, J gene, CDR3 protein, CDR3 DNA. The D gene is left open where the match is weak. Size tells how often a clone was seen (once, few, many) or the class of an expanded clone, and some rows leave it out.

TRBV10-3,NA,NA,TRBJ2-1,CAISESERQQFF,TGTGCCATCAGTGAGTCCGAGCGGCAGCAGTTCTTC
TRBV4-3,TRBD2,NA,TRBJ2-7,CASSQDVPPGGGYEQYF,TGCGCCAGCAGCCAAGATGTCCCCCCGGGAGGAGGCTACGAGCAGTACTTC
TRBV24-1,NA,NA,TRBJ1-5,CATSLGTQPQHF,TGTGCCACCTCACTAGGGACGCAGCCCCAGCATTTT
TRBV9,NA,once,TRBJ1-6,CASSVESGSHNSPLHF,TGTGCCAGCAGCGTAGAGTCCGGCTCCCATAATTCACCCCTCCACTTT
TRBV3-1/TRBV3-2,NA,NA,TRBJ2-1,CASSQDSVSNEQFF,TGTGCCAGCAGCCAAGATTCGGTCAGCAATGAGCAGTTCTTC
TRBV7-2,NA,NA,TRBJ1-4,CASSLDPNEKLFF,TGTGCCAGCAGCTTAGATCCGAATGAAAAACTGTTTTTT
TRBV7-9,TRBD2,NA,TRBJ2-5,CASSSGLARETQYF,TGTGCCAGCAGCTCCGGACTAGCGAGGGAGACCCAGTACTTC
TRBV23-1,NA,NA,TRBJ2-7,CASSQSGDGGPRARQYF,TGCGCCAGCAGTCAATCCGGGGACGGAGGACCGAGGGCGAGGCAGTACTTC
TRBV27,TRBD1,NA,TRBJ1-2,CASSLEQGDGYTF,TGTGCCAGCAGTTTGGAACAGGGGGATGGCTACACCTTC
TRBV5-1,TRBD2,once,TRBJ2-1,CASRASGTPSGTQFF,TGCGCCAGCCGGGCTAGCGGGACCCCGTCGGGAACGCAGTTCTTC
TRBV19,TRBD1,NA,TRBJ2-1,CASLNDRGGEQFF,TGTGCCAGCCTCAACGACAGGGGAGGTGAGCAGTTCTTC
TRBV2,NA,NA,TRBJ2-7,CASSAGLSPYEQYF,TGTGCCAGCAGCGCGGGACTCAGCCCCTACGAGCAGTACTTC
TRBV28,NA,once,TRBJ2-6,CASSSTSGANVLTF,TGTGCCAGCAGTTCGACCTCTGGGGCCAACGTCCTGACTTTC
TRBV19,NA,NA,TRBJ1-5,CASSIAPTKYSNQPQHF,TGTGCCAGTAGTATCGCACCCACGAAATATAGCAATCAGCCCCAGCATTTT
TRBV5-1,NA,once,TRBJ1-6,CASSSGRNYNSPLHF,TGCGCCAGCAGCTCGGGACGGAATTATAATTCACCCCTCCACTTT
TRBV28,NA,NA,TRBJ1-5,CASRPTGQGKPQHF,TGTGCCAGCCGTCCTACAGGTCAGGGAAAGCCCCAGCATTTT
TRBV7-9,TRBD1,NA,TRBJ2-2,CASTFPGGINRAGELFF,TGTGCCAGCACGTTTCCAGGGGGCATTAACAGAGCCGGGGAGCTGTTTTTT
TRBV19,NA,NA,TRBJ1-2,CASIQDKRYGYTF,TGTGCCAGTATCCAGGACAAGCGTTATGGCTACACCTTC
TRBV10-3,TRBD2,NA,TRBJ2-1,CAISPGLAGPNEQFF,TGTGCCATCAGTCCGGGACTAGCGGGACCCAATGAGCAGTTCTTC
TRBV5-1,TRBD2,NA,TRBJ2-5,CASSFQLAGVRVQETQYF,TGCGCCAGCAGCTTTCAACTAGCGGGAGTCAGGGTCCAAGAGACCCAGTACTTC
TRBV19,NA,NA,TRBJ2-6,CASSGTGTGANVLTF,TGTGCCAGTAGTGGAACAGGGACCGGGGCCAACGTCCTGACTTTC
TRBV7-9,TRBD1,NA,TRBJ2-7,CASSHQDRAPNEQYF,TGTGCCAGCAGTCACCAGGACAGGGCCCCTAACGAGCAGTACTTC
TRBV12-5,NA,NA,TRBJ1-6,CASGLNLENNSPLHF,TGTGCTAGTGGTTTGAACCTGGAAAATAATTCACCCCTCCACTTT
TRBV6-6,NA,NA,TRBJ2-7,CASSLGSGRSIYEQYF,TGTGCCAGCAGTTTAGGTTCCGGTCGCTCGATATACGAGCAGTACTTC
TRBV19,TRBD2,NA,TRBJ2-7,CASSSGTSGRERQYEQYF,TGTGCCAGTAGTTCTGGGACTAGCGGGAGAGAGAGGCAGTACGAGCAGTACTTC
TRBV28,NA,NA,TRBJ2-3,CASSLDGSGLGPDTQYF,TGTGCCAGCAGTTTAGACGGAAGCGGGCTGGGCCCAGATACGCAGTATTTT
TRBV6-2/TRBV6-3,NA,NA,TRBJ1-6,CASSWDGYSPLHF,TGTGCCAGCAGTTGGGACGGCTATTCACCCCTCCACTTT
TRBV3-1/TRBV3-2,TRBD2,once,TRBJ2-3,CASSAGGQLDTQYF,TGTGCCAGCAGCGCGGGGGGGCAGCTGGATACGCAGTATTTT
TRBV3-1/TRBV3-2,NA,NA,TRBJ2-3,CASSLRRGRYTDTQYF,TGTGCCAGCAGCCTCCGAAGGGGCCGGTACACAGATACGCAGTATTTT
TRBV9,NA,NA,TRBJ1-1,CASSVATGGNTEAFF,TGTGCCAGCAGCGTAGCTACCGGGGGGAACACTGAAGCTTTCTTT
TRBV18,NA,once,TRBJ1-2,CASSPGNSPGYTF,TGTGCCAGCTCACCCGGGAACTCGCCGGGCTACACCTTC
TRBV5-1,TRBD2,NA,TRBJ2-1,CASSTSSGSSSYNEQFF,TGCGCCAGCAGCACCTCTAGCGGGTCCAGCTCCTACAATGAGCAGTTCTTC
TRBV19,NA,once,TRBJ1-1,CASRLGVGAFF,TGTGCCAGTAGACTCGGGGTAGGAGCTTTCTTT
TRBV15,TRBD2,NA,TRBJ2-1,CATSRETGRAYNEQFF,TGTGCCACCAGCAGAGAGACGGGGAGGGCCTACAATGAGCAGTTCTTC
TRBV9,TRBD2,NA,TRBJ2-1,CASSVLGLAGIDEQFF,TGTGCCAGCAGCGTGCTAGGACTAGCGGGAATTGACGAGCAGTTCTTC
TRBV3-1/TRBV3-2,TRBD1,NA,TRBJ1-6,CASSQGTGGYNSPLHF,TGTGCCAGCAGCCAAGGGACAGGAGGATATAATTCACCCCTCCACTTT